Many counts were recorded for the clone carrying this T cell receptor (beta chain). Its specificity is not known. One entry per CDR3 protein, called by TCRdb with MiXCR from the PCR reads. The sample holds 20,000 or so distinct CDR3 sequences, around 23% seen once. The CDR3 has 15 residues. V shed 4 bases and J 4 bases; nucleotides not matched to a gene: 8. In germline, CDR1 is MDHEN, CDR2 SYDVKM. This sample was taken from a study of molecular identifiers for immune sequencing clone quantification. Study-wide background: Four of five RNA aliquots from approximately 20,000 or 100,000 naive CD8 T cells were sequenced.

Study-wide results and caveats: The study found clones above 20 RNA copies held over 98% of effector molecules and under 1% in naive cells.

Sorting was used to obtain naive CD8 T cells (CD8+CD4-CCR7+CD45RA+). Material: naive CD8+ T cells from blood, with Jurkat cell RNA spiked in. The subset denotes: FACS-sorted CD8+CD4-CCR7+CD45RA+ naive T cells. The TCR sequence derives from a human donor in good health. Some libraries in this study had Jurkat cell RNA spiked in. This rearrangement joins TRBV28 to TRBJ1-1; TRBD1 matches 8 bases. The CDR3 loop reads CASSSPDRVGTEAFF. The CDR3 DNA is TGTGCCAGCAGTTCCCCGGACAGGGTTGGCACTGAAGCTTTCTTT.